This entry lists 19 T cell receptor beta chains sequenced from one sample in a study of patients and donors after allogeneic stem cell transplantation. TCRdb ran MiXCR on the RT-PCR reads and lists one entry per CDR3 protein. Among tens of thousands of distinct CDR3 sequences, less than 45% were seen once, and the ten largest hold over 65%. The sequenced sample was blood, either unsorted or a sorted T cell fraction (not recorded which). The receptor source for this set is a human donor who was either an allogeneic HSCT recipient or a stem cell or donor lymphocyte infusion donor (not recorded which). It is not recorded whose cells these are; they may come from a transplant donor.

The V gene is TRBV6-1, the J gene TRBJ1-6; 7 bases line up with TRBD1. Trimming cost V 7 bases and J 5 bases; bases outside gene matches: 11. CDR3 length: 16 residues. Germline CDR1 is MNHNS and CDR2 is SASEGT. Written as DNA, the CDR3 is TGTGCCAGCATAATGTATTACGGACAGGATAATTCACCCCTCCACTTT. It yields the protein CASIMYYGQDNSPLHF.

The sample holds a few counts of this clonotype. The gene calls are TRBV14 and TRBJ1-1; a possible D gene is TRBD1 (5 bases). The CDR3 length is 12 residues. Germline assignment: CDR1 SGHDN and CDR2 FVKESK. With 8 bases removed from V and 4 bases from J, the gap between germline ends came to 11 bases. The chain's CDR3 is CASWGAGTEAFF. The CDR3 DNA follows: TGTGCCAGCTGGGGCGCTGGCACTGAAGCTTTCTTT. The variable domain in full, completed from reference TRBV14 and TRBJ1-1, reads EAGVTQFPSHSVIEKGQTVTLRCDPISGHDNLYWYRRVMGKEIKFLLHFVKESKQDESGMPNNRFLAERTGGTYSTLKVQPAELEDSGVYFCASWGAGTEAFFGQGTRLTVV.

This clonotype was seen once. CDR3 amino acids: CASSRGPNTEAFF. CDR3 nucleotide sequence: TGTGCCAGCAGCCGGGGACCAAACACTGAAGCTTTCTTT. The chain carries TRBV7-2 and TRBJ1-1; D perhaps matches TRBD1 (5 bases). Germline assignment: CDR1 SGHTA and CDR2 FQGNSA. CDR3 length: 13 residues. V was pared by 5 bases and J by 2 bases, with 9 bases between.

The chain combines TRBV20-1 with TRBJ2-5; D call uncertain. Trimming took 3 bases from V and 3 from J, leaving 11 bases between them. Germline CDR1 is DFQATT and CDR2 is SNEGSKA (reference sequence). The CDR3 contains 13 residues. CDR3 sequence reads: CSASFDREETQYF. CDR3 nucleotides: TGCAGTGCTAGTTTCGACCGAGAAGAGACCCAGTACTTC.

This chain uses TRBV29-1 with TRBJ2-1; TRBD1 matches at 12 bases. Germline V lookup: CDR1 SQVTM, CDR2 ANQGSEA. The CDR3 spans 16 residues. V was clipped by 2 bases and J by 8 bases; unmatched bases: 10. This CDR3 reads CSVESPGGQGAYEQFF. For the CDR3, the DNA is TGCAGCGTTGAAAGCCCCGGGGGACAGGGGGCCTATGAGCAGTTCTTC.

In its sample, this clonotype was seen a few times. The chain is built from TRBV5-5 and TRBJ1-5; D is undetermined. V lost 4 bases to trimming and J lost 6 bases, with 14 bases between them. This CDR3 comprises 14 residues. Germline assignment: CDR1 SGHKS and CDR2 YYEKEE (reference sequence). The CDR3 loop is CASSPHGFTQPQHF. In DNA, the CDR3 is TGTGCCAGCAGCCCTCACGGTTTTACTCAGCCCCAGCATTTT.

This clonotype was counted between two and nine times. The chain recombines TRBV11-2 with TRBJ1-1, with 8 bases aligning to TRBD1. CDR1 is SGHAT, CDR2 FQNNGV, per germline. This CDR3 spans 15 amino acids. The V gene end was trimmed by 3 bases and the J gene end by 5 bases; junction bases not matched to a gene: 8. CDR3 in amino acids: CASSFPQGESTEAFF. The CDR3 DNA reads as TGTGCCAGCAGCTTCCCACAGGGGGAATCGACTGAAGCTTTCTTT.

Only a few counts were recorded for this clonotype. This chain's CDR3 is CASSLSAPATEAFF. The CDR3 coding sequence is TGTGCCAGCAGTCTGAGCGCCCCGGCCACTGAAGCTTTCTTT. The chain uses TRBV6-2 or TRBV6-3 and TRBJ1-1; D is ambiguous. V lost 5 bases to trimming and J lost 4 bases, with 14 bases between them. Germline V lookup: CDR1 MNHEY, CDR2 SVGEGT. This CDR3 is built from 14 residues.

The rearrangement joins TRBV29-1 to TRBJ1-1; a weak D match, TRBD1 (6 bases). Germline CDR1 and CDR2: SQVTM and ANQGSEA. The CDR3 sequence is 12 residues long. The germline V and J ends were trimmed by 2 bases and 4 bases, with 8 bases remaining between them. The CDR3 loop is CSVEQGSTEAFF. In DNA, the CDR3 is TGCAGCGTTGAACAGGGGAGCACTGAAGCTTTCTTT. Variable domain in full (rest from reference TRBV29-1 and TRBJ1-1): SAVISQKPSRDICQRGTSLTIQCQVDSQVTMMFWYRQQPGQSLTLIATANQGSEATYESGFVIDKFPISRPNLTFSTLTVSNMSPEDSSIYLCSVEQGSTEAFFGQGTRLTVV.

Ten or more counts support this clonotype. The CDR3 region has the DNA TGCAGCGTTCCTGGATCTAATCAGCCCCAGCATTTT. It specifies CSVPGSNQPQHF. V and J are TRBV29-1 and TRBJ1-5, with no clear D. Trimming cost V 5 bases and J 4 bases, with 9 bases left between them. The CDR3 totals 12 residues. Germline V CDR1 and CDR2: SQVTM, ANQGSEA.

This clonotype has just a few counts. This chain links TRBV7-9 with TRBJ1-1, with D unresolved. This CDR3 has 15 amino acids. Germline CDR1 and CDR2: SEHNR and FQNEAQ (reference sequence). Between the trimmed V and J ends, which lost 1 base and 2 bases, there was a span of 11 bases. CDR3 in amino acids: CASSLGNSPNTEAFF. CDR3 nucleotide sequence: TGTGCCAGCAGCTTAGGAAACTCTCCTAACACTGAAGCTTTCTTT.

This clonotype appeared a few times. This chain joins TRBV6-5 and TRBJ2-2; 7 nucleotides match TRBD1. Per germline, CDR1 MNHEY and CDR2 SVGAGI. J lost 6 bases, V lost 11 bases, and 3 bases had no gene match. The CDR3 is 11 amino acids. The CDR3 is CAVQGPGELFF. The CDR3 coding sequence is TGTGCCGTACAGGGGCCCGGGGAGCTGTTTTTT.

This clonotype showed up just a few times. The V call is TRBV20-1, the J call TRBJ2-5; D might be TRBD1 (6 bases). V was cut by 4 bases and J by 3 bases, with 12 bases left in between. Germline V gene sequence: CDR1 DFQATT, CDR2 SNEGSKA (reference sequence). The CDR3 is 13 residues long. The DNA of the CDR3 is TGCAGTGCTATTTACAGGGTAAAAGAGACCCAGTACTTC. Translation gives CSAIYRVKETQYF.

V and J are TRBV4-3 and TRBJ2-3; the D is unclear. V dropped 0 bases and J dropped 2 bases, with 15 bases sitting between them. This CDR3 region has 17 residues. CDR1 and CDR2 (germline): LGHNA, YSLEER. CDR3 amino acids: CASSQDWAGVNTDTQYF. The CDR3 coding sequence is TGCGCCAGCAGCCAAGATTGGGCTGGGGTGAACACAGATACGCAGTATTTT.

This clonotype was recorded a few times. The chain carries TRBV7-3 and TRBJ2-1; 11 bases line up with TRBD2. The CDR3 consists of 15 residues. The germline gives CDR1 SGHTA, CDR2 FQGTGA. The V gene end was trimmed by 3 bases and the J gene end by 4 bases; junction bases not matched to a gene: 2. The CDR3, as DNA: TGTGCCAGCAGCTTGACTAGCGGGATTTACAATGAGCAGTTCTTC. It codes for CASSLTSGIYNEQFF.

Only a few counts were recorded for this clonotype. The V call is TRBV7-6, the J call TRBJ2-7, with 8 positions matching TRBD1. The V gene end was trimmed by 9 bases and the J gene end by 6 bases; junction bases not matched to a gene: 13. CDR1 and CDR2 (germline): SGHVS, FNYEAQ. CDR3 length: 14 amino acids. Here the CDR3 reads CASGAGQARIEQYF. DNA for the CDR3: TGTGCCAGTGGGGCGGGACAGGCGAGGATCGAGCAGTACTTC.

The rearrangement uses TRBV5-1 and TRBJ2-2; D is uncertain. The V end lost 4 bases, the J end lost 5 bases, and 6 bases lay between the germline ends. This CDR3 has 12 amino acids. CDR1 and CDR2 from the germline V gene are SGHRS and YFSETQ. The DNA for the CDR3 is TGCGCCAGCAGCCTTTTTACCGGGGAGCTGTTTTTT. Translated, it gives CASSLFTGELFF.

V and J are TRBV7-6 and TRBJ1-3, with unresolved D. Per the germline V gene, CDR1 is SGHVS and CDR2 is FNYEAQ. V was shortened by 0 bases and J by 3 bases, with 6 bases between the two germline ends. This CDR3 has 14 residues. CDR3 region: CASSLADVGNTIYF. Here the CDR3 DNA reads TGTGCCAGCAGCTTAGCGGACGTTGGAAACACCATATATTTT.

V gene TRBV27 combines with J gene TRBJ1-5, with no clear D. The CDR3 has 19 amino acids. The V gene's germline CDR1 is MNHEY and CDR2 SMNVEV (reference sequence). Trimming stripped 4 bases from V and 0 bases from J, with 22 bases between. The CDR3 nucleotides read TGTGCCAGCAGTTATAAAATTCCCAGGAGGACTTATAGCAATCAGCCCCAGCATTTT. Protein: CASSYKIPRRTYSNQPQHF.